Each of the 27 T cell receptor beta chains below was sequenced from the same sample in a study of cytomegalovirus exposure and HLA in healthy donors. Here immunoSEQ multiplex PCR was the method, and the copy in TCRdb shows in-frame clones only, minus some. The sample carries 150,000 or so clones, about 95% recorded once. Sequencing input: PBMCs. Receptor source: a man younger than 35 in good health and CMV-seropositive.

The CDR3 here is CASSRPGDSNTEAFF. CDR3 nucleotides: TGTGCCAGCAGTCGCCCAGGGGATTCGAACACTGAAGCTTTCTTT. The J gene is TRBJ1-1, the V gene TRBV25-1, with D possibly matching TRBD1 (6 bases). Deletions cut 5 bases from V and 1 base from J, with 14 bases between. This CDR3 contains 15 residues. Germline V gene lookup returns CDR1 MGHDK and CDR2 SYGVNS.

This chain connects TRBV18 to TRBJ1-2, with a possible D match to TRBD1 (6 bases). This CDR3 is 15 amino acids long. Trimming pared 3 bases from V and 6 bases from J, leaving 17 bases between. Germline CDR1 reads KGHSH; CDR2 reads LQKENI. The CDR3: CASSPPPDRADGYTF. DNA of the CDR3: TGTGCCAGCTCACCTCCCCCGGACAGAGCGGATGGCTACACCTTC.

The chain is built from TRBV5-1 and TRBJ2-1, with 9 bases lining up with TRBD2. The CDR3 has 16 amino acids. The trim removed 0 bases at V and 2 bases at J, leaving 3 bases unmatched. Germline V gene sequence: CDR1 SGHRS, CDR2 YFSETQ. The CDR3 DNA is TGCGCCAGCAGCTTGGACCTAGCGGGAACCTACAATGAGCAGTTCTTC. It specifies CASSLDLAGTYNEQFF.

CDR3: CASTGPDQETQYF. In nucleotides, the CDR3 is TGTGCCAGCACTGGTCCGGACCAAGAGACCCAGTACTTC. The V gene is TRBV2, the J gene TRBJ2-5; no reliable D call. V gave up 7 bases and J gave up 0 bases, with 9 bases separating them. The germline CDR1 and CDR2 sequences are SNHLY and FYNNEI. There are 13 residues in the CDR3.

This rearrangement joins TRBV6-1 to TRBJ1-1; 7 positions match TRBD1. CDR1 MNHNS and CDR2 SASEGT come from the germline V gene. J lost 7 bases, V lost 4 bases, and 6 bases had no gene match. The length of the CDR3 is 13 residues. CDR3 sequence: CASSVDRESEAFF. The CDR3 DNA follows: TGTGCCAGCAGTGTTGACAGGGAAAGTGAAGCTTTCTTT.

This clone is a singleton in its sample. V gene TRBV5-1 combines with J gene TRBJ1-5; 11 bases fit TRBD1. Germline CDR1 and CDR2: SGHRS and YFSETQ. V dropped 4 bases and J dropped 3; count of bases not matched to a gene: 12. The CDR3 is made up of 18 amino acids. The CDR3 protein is CASSRYVRDRGYNQPQHF. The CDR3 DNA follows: TGCGCCAGCAGCCGATACGTCCGGGACAGGGGGTACAATCAGCCCCAGCATTTT.

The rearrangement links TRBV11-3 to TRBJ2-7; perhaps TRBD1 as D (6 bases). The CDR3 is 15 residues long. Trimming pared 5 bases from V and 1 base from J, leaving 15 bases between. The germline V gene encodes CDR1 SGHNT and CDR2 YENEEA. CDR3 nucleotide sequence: TGTGCCAGCAGCCCTGGTTCAGGGGAATCCTACGAGCAGTACTTC. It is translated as CASSPGSGESYEQYF.

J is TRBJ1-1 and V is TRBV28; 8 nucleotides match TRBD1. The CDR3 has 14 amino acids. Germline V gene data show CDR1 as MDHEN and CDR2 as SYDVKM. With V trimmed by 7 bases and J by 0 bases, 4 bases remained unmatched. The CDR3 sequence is CASNPGQVNTEAFF. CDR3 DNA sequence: TGTGCCAGCAACCCGGGACAGGTGAACACTGAAGCTTTCTTT.

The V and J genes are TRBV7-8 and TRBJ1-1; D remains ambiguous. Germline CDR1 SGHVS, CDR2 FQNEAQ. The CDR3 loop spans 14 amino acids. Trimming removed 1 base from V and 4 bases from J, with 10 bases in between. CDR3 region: CASSLDHNPTEAFF. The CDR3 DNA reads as TGTGCCAGCAGCTTAGACCACAATCCCACTGAAGCTTTCTTT.

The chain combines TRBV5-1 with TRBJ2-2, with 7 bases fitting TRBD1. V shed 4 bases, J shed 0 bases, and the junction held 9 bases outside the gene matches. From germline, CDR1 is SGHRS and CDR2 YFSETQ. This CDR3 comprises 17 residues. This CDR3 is CASSPGTAYTNTGELFF. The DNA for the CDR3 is TGCGCCAGCAGCCCGGGGACAGCCTACACGAACACCGGGGAGCTGTTTTTT.

CDR3 loop: CASSFRTGNEQYF. CDR3 coding DNA: TGTGCCAGCAGTTTTAGGACAGGGAACGAGCAGTACTTC. The rearrangement uses TRBV27 and TRBJ2-7; 8 bases are a match to TRBD1. CDR1 and CDR2 (germline): MNHEY, SMNVEV (reference sequence). The CDR3 covers 13 residues. Trimming cost V 3 bases and J 5 bases; bases outside gene matches: 3.

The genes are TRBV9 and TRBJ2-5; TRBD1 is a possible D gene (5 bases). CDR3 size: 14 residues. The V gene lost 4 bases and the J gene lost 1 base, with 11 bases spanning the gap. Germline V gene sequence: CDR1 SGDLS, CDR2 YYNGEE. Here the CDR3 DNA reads TGTGCCAGCAGCTCTGGGGCAGCCCAAGAGACCCAGTACTTC. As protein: CASSSGAAQETQYF. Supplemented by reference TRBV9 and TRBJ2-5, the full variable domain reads DSGVTQTPKHLITATGQRVTLRCSPRSGDLSVYWYQQSLDQGLQFLIQYYNGEERAKGNILERFSAQQFPDLHSELNLSSLELGDSALYFCASSSGAAQETQYFGPGTRLLVL.

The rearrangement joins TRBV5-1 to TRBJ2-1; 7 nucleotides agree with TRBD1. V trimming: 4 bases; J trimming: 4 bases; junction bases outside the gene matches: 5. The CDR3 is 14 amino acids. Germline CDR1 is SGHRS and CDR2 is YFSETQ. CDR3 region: CASSQGVGYNEQFF. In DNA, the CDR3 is TGCGCCAGCAGCCAGGGGGTGGGATACAATGAGCAGTTCTTC.

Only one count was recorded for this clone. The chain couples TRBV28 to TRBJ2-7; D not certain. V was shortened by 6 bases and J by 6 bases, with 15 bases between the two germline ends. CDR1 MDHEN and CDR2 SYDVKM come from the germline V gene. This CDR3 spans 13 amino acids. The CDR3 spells CASRPLVRIEQYF. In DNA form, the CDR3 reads TGTGCCAGCAGGCCGCTAGTCCGGATCGAGCAGTACTTC.

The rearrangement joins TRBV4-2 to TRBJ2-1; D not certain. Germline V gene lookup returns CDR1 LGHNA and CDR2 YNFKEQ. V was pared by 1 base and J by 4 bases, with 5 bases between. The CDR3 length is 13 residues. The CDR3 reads CASSQVLYNEQFF. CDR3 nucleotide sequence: TGTGCCAGCAGCCAAGTACTATACAATGAGCAGTTCTTC.

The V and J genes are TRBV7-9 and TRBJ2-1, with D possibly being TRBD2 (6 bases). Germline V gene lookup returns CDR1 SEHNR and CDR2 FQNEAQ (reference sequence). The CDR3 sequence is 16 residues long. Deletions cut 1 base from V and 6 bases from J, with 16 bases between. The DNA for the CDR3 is TGTGCCAGCAGCTTAGTTGGCGCGGGACGAGTCAATGAGCAGTTCTTC. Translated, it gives CASSLVGAGRVNEQFF.

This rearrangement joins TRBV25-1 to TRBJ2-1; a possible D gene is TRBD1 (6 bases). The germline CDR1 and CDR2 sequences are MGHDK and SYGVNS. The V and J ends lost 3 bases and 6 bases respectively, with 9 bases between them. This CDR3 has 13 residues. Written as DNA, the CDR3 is TGTGCCAGCAGTGAGGGGGCTGTCAATGAGCAGTTCTTC. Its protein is CASSEGAVNEQFF.

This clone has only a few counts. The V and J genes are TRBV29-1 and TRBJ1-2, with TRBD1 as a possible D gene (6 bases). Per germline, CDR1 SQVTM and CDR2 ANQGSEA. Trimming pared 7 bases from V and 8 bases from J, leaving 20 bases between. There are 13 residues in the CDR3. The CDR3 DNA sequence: TGCAGCGCTCTGGGGGCAACAAGAGGAGGCTACACCTTC. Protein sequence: CSALGATRGGYTF.

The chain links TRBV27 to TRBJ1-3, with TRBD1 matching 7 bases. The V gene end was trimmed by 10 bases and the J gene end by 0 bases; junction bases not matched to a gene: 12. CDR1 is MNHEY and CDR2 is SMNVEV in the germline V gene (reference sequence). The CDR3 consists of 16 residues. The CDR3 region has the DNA TGTGCCACCGCGTCCAGACAGGGCTACTCTGGAAACACCATATATTTT. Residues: CATASRQGYSGNTIYF.

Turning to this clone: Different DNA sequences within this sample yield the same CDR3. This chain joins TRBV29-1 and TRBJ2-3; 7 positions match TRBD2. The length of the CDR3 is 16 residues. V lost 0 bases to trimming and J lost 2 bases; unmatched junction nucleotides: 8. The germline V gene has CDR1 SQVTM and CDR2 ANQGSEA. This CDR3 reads CSVEDLAGDITDTQYF. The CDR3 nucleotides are TGCAGCGTTGAAGATCTTGCGGGGGATATCACAGATACGCAGTATTTT.

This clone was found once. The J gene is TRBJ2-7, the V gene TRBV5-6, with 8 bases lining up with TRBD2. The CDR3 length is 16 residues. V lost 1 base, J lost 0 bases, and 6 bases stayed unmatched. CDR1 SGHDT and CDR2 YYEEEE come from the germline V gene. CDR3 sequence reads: CASSLLAGASSYEQYF. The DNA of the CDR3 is TGTGCCAGCAGCTTGCTAGCGGGCGCCTCCTCCTACGAGCAGTACTTC. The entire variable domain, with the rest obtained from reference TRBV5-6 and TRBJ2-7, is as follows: DAGVTQSPTHLIKTRGQQVTLRCSPKSGHDTVSWYQQALGQGPQFIFQYYEEEERQRGNFPDRFSGHQFPNYSSELNVNALLLGDSALYLCASSLLAGASSYEQYFGPGTRLTVT.

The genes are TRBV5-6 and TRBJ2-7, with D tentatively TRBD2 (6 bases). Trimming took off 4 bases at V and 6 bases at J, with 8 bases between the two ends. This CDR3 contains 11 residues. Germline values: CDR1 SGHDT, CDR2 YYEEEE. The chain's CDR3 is CASSGGAEQYF. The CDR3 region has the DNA TGTGCCAGCAGCGGAGGGGCCGAGCAGTACTTC.

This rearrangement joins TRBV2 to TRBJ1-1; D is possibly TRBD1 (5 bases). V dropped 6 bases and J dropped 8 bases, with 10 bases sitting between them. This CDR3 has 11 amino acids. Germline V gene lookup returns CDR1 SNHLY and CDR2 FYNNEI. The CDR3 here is CASRGGEEAFF. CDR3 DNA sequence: TGTGCCAGCAGGGGGGGGGAAGAAGCTTTCTTT.

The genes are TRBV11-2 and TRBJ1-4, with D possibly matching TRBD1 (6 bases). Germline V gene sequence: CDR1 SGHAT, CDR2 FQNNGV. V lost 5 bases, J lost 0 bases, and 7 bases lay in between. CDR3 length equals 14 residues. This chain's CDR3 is CASSRTATNEKLFF. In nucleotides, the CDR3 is TGTGCCAGCAGCCGGACAGCAACTAATGAAAAACTGTTTTTT.

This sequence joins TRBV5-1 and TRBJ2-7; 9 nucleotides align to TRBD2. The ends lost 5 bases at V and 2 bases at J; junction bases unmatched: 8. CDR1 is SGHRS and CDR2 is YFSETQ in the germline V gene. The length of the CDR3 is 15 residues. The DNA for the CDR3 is TGCGCCAGCAGTTACACTAGCGGGCCTACCTACGAGCAGTACTTC. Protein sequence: CASSYTSGPTYEQYF. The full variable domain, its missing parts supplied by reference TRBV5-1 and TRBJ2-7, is KAGVTQTPRYLIKTRGQQVTLSCSPISGHRSVSWYQQTPGQGLQFLFEYFSETQRNKGNFPGRFSGRQFSNSRSEMNVSTLELGDSALYLCASSYTSGPTYEQYFGPGTRLTVT.

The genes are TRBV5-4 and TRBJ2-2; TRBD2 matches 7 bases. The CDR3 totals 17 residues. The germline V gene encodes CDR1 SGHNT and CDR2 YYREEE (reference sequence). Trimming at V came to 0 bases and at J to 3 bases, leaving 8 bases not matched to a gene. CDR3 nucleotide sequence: TGTGCCAGCAGCTTGGGTTTGGGCGGGAGACACACCGGGGAGCTGTTTTTT. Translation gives CASSLGLGGRHTGELFF.

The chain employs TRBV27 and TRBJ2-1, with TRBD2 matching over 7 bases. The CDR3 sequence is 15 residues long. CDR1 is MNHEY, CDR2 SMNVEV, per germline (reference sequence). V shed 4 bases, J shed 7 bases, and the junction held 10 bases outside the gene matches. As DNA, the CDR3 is TGTGCCAGCAGTTCCCCCGGCGGGAGAGGGAATGAGCAGTTCTTC. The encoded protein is CASSSPGGRGNEQFF.